The entry below gives a single T cell receptor (beta chain) sequence along with its context. The antigen remains unidentified. The data originate from a study of cytomegalovirus exposure and HLA in healthy donors. Study overall: 81% of 350 to 400 genotyped donors fell in the Caucasian-associated ancestry cluster.

This PCR relied on a set of 60 Vbeta primers and 13 Jbeta primers. Produced via immunoSEQ multiplex PCR; TCRdb's table is partial and in-frame only. The sample lists under 150,000 clones; around four fifths were seen once. Findings of the study overall: In an earlier analysis, productive rearrangement rates for most beta V segments clustered near 87% or 30%. A later examination showed that TCR association rates differed by HLA locus, with DRB1 most and HLA-C fewest.

The germline V gene encodes CDR1 SQVTM and CDR2 ANQGSEA. This CDR3 is 14 amino acids long. V lost 3 bases, J lost 11 bases, and 12 bases stayed unmatched. This TCR came from a woman aged 40-49 years in good health and CMV-seronegative. The chain combines TRBV29-1 with TRBJ1-1; 10 bases are shared with TRBD1. The sample taken for sequencing was PBMCs. The CDR3 nucleotides read TGCAGCGTTGATGGAGATAGACAGGGGGCATCGGCTTTCTTT. This gives the protein CSVDGDRQGASAFF. The full variable domain, its missing parts supplied by reference TRBV29-1 and TRBJ1-1, is SAVISQKPSRDICQRGTSLTIQCQVDSQVTMMFWYRQQPGQSLTLIATANQGSEATYESGFVIDKFPISRPNLTFSTLTVSNMSPEDSSIYLCSVDGDRQGASAFFGQGTRLTVV.